These T cell receptor beta chains were read from a single sample in a study of blood T cells in healthy people across ages. One entry per CDR3 protein results from TCRdb running MiXCR on the 5' RACE reads. Of about a million distinct CDR3 sequences listed, around 49% are singletons. Source material: blood. Receptors originate from a man aged 25 to 40 in good health. The CDR3 runs from the conserved cysteine through the conserved F or W. D genes are given only for firm matches. Size values are once, few and many counts, or a class for expanded clones, and some rows have none.

size,D,J,V,length,DNA,CDR3
.,.,TRBJ2-5,TRBV9,15,TGTGCCAGCAGCGTAGAAGGGACACGCCAAGAGACCCAGTACTTC,CASSVEGTRQETQYF
few,.,TRBJ1-5,TRBV12-3/TRBV12-4,12,TGTGCCAGCAGTGTTCCGGGGCAGCCCCAGCATTTT,CASSVPGQPQHF
.,.,TRBJ2-7,TRBV28,15,TGTGCCAGCAGTTTAGCCCTAGGACAGCACAATGAGCAGTACTTC,CASSLALGQHNEQYF
.,.,TRBJ2-1,TRBV20-1,11,TGCAGTGCTAGAGATAGGAGTGAGCTGTTCTTC,CSARDRSELFF
.,.,TRBJ1-3,TRBV29-1,14,TGCAGCGTTAACCCGACAGGAGCTGGAAACACCATATATTTT,CSVNPTGAGNTIYF
.,.,TRBJ2-1,TRBV30,12,TGTGCCTGGAGTGTGTCCCACAATGAGCAGTTCTTC,CAWSVSHNEQFF
.,TRBD1,TRBJ1-1,TRBV4-3,15,TGCGCCAGCAGCCAAAGGACAGGGAGGGGGACTGAAGCTTTCTTT,CASSQRTGRGTEAFF
.,TRBD1,TRBJ1-2,TRBV11-1,13,TGTGTCAGCAGCTTGGGACAGAACTATGGCTCCACCTTC,CVSSLGQNYGSTF
.,.,TRBJ2-1,TRBV28,14,TGTGCCAGCAGTCCCGGGTCCCGCGGCCATGAGCAGTTCTTC,CASSPGSRGHEQFF
.,.,TRBJ2-1,TRBV13,13,TGTGCCAGCAGCCAGAGGAACTCAGAGACCCAGTTCTTC,CASSQRNSETQFF
.,.,TRBJ1-5,TRBV20-1,14,TGCAGTGCTTCTAACAGCTATAGCAATCAGCCCCAGCATTTT,CSASNSYSNQPQHF
many,.,TRBJ2-7,TRBV5-1,14,TGCGCCAGCAGCTTGGTGGGTGAGGGCTACGAGCAGTACTTC,CASSLVGEGYEQYF
.,.,TRBJ1-1,TRBV4-1,14,TGCGCCAGCAGCCAAGATCAGGTGGTGGTTGAAGCTTTCTTT,CASSQDQVVVEAFF
few,.,TRBJ2-1,TRBV29-1,13,TGCAGCGTTGATATCGGACACGAAGCCAAGCAGTTCTTC,CSVDIGHEAKQFF
few,.,TRBJ2-1,TRBV4-3,15,TGCGCCAGCAGCCAAGATCAGGTAGCGGAGAATGAGCAGTTCTTC,CASSQDQVAENEQFF
.,.,TRBJ2-7,TRBV18,12,TGTGCCAGCTCACCGCCGGGGCAAGAGCAGTACTTC,CASSPPGQEQYF
.,.,TRBJ2-7,TRBV29-1,12,TGCAGCGTTGACCTCGGGCCCAGCGAGCAGTACTTC,CSVDLGPSEQYF
.,.,TRBJ1-2,TRBV7-8,13,TGTGCCAGCAGCTTAAGTGGGTTTTGGGGCTACACCTTC,CASSLSGFWGYTF
.,.,TRBJ2-5,TRBV7-9,13,TGTGCCAGCAGCTCCTCGGAGATGGAGACCCAGTACTTC,CASSSSEMETQYF
few,TRBD1,TRBJ2-5,TRBV11-2,16,TGTGCCAGCAGCTTAGATGACAGGGTCTCGGGGGAGACCCAGTACTTC,CASSLDDRVSGETQYF
once,.,TRBJ1-1,TRBV28,15,TGTGCCAGCAGTTCCCCCCCAGGCATGAACACTGAAGCTTTCTTT,CASSSPPGMNTEAFF
.,TRBD2,TRBJ2-7,TRBV9,13,TGTGCCAGCGGAGCGGGGTCGGCCTACGAGCAGTACTTC,CASGAGSAYEQYF
.,TRBD1,TRBJ1-1,TRBV20-1,17,TGCAGTGCTAACCCTAAGGGACAGGGTATCGGATTCACTGAAGCTTTCTTT,CSANPKGQGIGFTEAFF
.,.,TRBJ2-7,TRBV9,14,TGTGCCAGCAGCACAGGGACACAGCCCTACGAGAAGTACTTC,CASSTGTQPYEKYF
.,.,TRBJ2-7,TRBV7-2,15,TGTGCCAGCAGCTCGGAAGGGGCACGGTTCTACGAGCAGTACTTC,CASSSEGARFYEQYF
.,.,TRBJ1-4,TRBV11-3,15,TGTGCCAGCAGCTTGGGGCGGATAATCAATGAAAAACTGTTTTTT,CASSLGRIINEKLFF
few,.,TRBJ2-5,TRBV7-9,15,TGTGCCAGCAGCCTTCGGGATTTTTCCGGGGGGACCCAGTACTTC,CASSLRDFSGGTQYF
.,.,TRBJ2-7,TRBV20-1,12,TGCAGTGCTAGAATGCCCCACTACGAGCAGTACTTC,CSARMPHYEQYF
many,.,TRBJ1-1,TRBV6-5,15,TGTGCCAGCAGTTACATGTTCGTGGGGGCCCCTGAAGCTTTCTTT,CASSYMFVGAPEAFF
.,.,TRBJ1-2,TRBV6-5,14,TGTGCCAGCAGTTCAGGACAGCGGTCCTATGGCTACACCTTC,CASSSGQRSYGYTF
.,TRBD1,TRBJ1-1,TRBV28,14,TGTGCCAGCAGTTTTGACAGGGCGAACACTGAAGCTTTCTTT,CASSFDRANTEAFF
.,TRBD1,TRBJ1-1,TRBV3-1,14,TGTGCCAGCAGCTCGCGGACAGGGAACACTAAAGCTTTCTTT,CASSSRTGNTKAFF
.,TRBD1,TRBJ1-2,TRBV29-1,15,TGCAGCACGGACAGGGCGGGGGAAGCTAACTATGGCTACACCTTC,CSTDRAGEANYGYTF
few,.,TRBJ1-1,TRBV10-3,14,TGTGCCATCAGTGTAGGAGGGGCGAGCACTGAAGCTTTCTTT,CAISVGGASTEAFF
.,TRBD1,TRBJ2-1,TRBV6-1,15,TGTGCCAGCGAGAAGGACAGGGGTTCCTACAATGAGCAGTTCTTC,CASEKDRGSYNEQFF
few,TRBD1,TRBJ1-5,TRBV28,16,TGTGCCAGCGCCCTTCCGGGACAGCTTACTAATCAGCCCCAGCATTTT,CASALPGQLTNQPQHF
.,.,TRBJ1-2,TRBV12-3/TRBV12-4,16,TGTGCCAACAGTTTCCTTCAAGGGCGGGCTAACTATGGCTACACCTTC,CANSFLQGRANYGYTF
.,TRBD1,TRBJ1-1,TRBV4-1,14,TGCGCCAGCAGCGGCCGGACAGGGACCAATGAAGCTTTCTTT,CASSGRTGTNEAFF
many,.,TRBJ2-1,TRBV6-5,13,TGTGCCAGCTGGGGGGGGGCAGGCAATGAGCAGTTCTTC,CASWGGAGNEQFF
.,.,TRBJ2-1,TRBV5-1,13,TGCGCCAGCATCTCCGGGCCGGGCAATGAGCAGTTCTTC,CASISGPGNEQFF
.,.,TRBJ2-7,TRBV15,15,TGTGCCACCAGCAGAGATGCGGCGGGGACCTACGAGCAGTACTTC,CATSRDAAGTYEQYF